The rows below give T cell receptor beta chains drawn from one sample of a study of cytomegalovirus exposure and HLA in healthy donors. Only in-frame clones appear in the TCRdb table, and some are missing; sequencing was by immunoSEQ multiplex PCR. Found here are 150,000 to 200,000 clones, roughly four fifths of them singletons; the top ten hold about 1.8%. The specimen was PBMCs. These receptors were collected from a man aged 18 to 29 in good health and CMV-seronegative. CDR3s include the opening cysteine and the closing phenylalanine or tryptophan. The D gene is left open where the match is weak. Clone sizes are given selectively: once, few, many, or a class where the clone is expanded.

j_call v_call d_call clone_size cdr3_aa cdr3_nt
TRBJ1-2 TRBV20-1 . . CSARSVTGRTF TGCAGTGCTAGATCAGTAACAGGTCGGACCTTC
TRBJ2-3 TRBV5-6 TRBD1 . CASSWGQSTDTQYF TGTGCCAGCAGCTGGGGACAGAGCACAGATACGCAGTATTTT
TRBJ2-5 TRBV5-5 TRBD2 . CASSRRPGGQETQYF TGTGCCAGCAGCCGACGTCCGGGGGGCCAAGAGACCCAGTACTTC
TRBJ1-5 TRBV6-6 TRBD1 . CASSLDRVSNQPQHF TGTGCCAGCTCCTTAGACAGGGTCAGCAATCAGCCCCAGCATTTT
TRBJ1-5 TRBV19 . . CASSIWGRGNQPQHF TGTGCCAGTAGTATATGGGGCAGGGGCAATCAGCCCCAGCATTTT
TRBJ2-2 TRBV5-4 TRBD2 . CASSLKTSGGAQGTGELFF TGTGCCAGCAGCCTAAAGACTAGCGGGGGGGCCCAGGGGACCGGGGAGCTGTTTTTT
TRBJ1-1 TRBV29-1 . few CSVIEGNTEAFF TGCAGCGTGATAGAGGGGAACACTGAAGCTTTCTTT
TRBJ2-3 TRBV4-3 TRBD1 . CASSHALDRGLGYTQYF TGCGCCAGCAGCCACGCTCTCGACAGGGGGCTCGGATATACGCAGTATTTT
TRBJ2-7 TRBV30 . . CAWSPGYEQYF TGTGCCTGGAGTCCGGGCTACGAGCAGTACTTC
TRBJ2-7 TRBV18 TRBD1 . CASNKDRAYEQYF TGTGCCAGCAACAAGGACAGGGCTTACGAGCAGTACTTC
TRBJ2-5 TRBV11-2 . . CASSLASGRRETQYF TGTGCCAGCAGCTTAGCTTCCGGTAGGCGGGAGACCCAGTACTTC
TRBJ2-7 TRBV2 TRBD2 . CASKPSGGTYEQYF TGTGCCAGCAAACCTAGCGGGGGGACCTACGAGCAGTACTTC
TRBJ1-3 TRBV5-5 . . CASSTGGPGAGNTIYF TGTGCCAGCAGCACTGGCGGGCCAGGGGCTGGAAACACCATATATTTT
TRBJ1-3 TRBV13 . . CVSSPRPTSGNTIYF TGTGTCAGCAGCCCCAGGCCGACCTCTGGAAACACCATATATTTT
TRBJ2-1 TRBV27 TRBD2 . CASSPRRGSSGHLTYNEQFF TGTGCCAGCAGTCCACGCCGCGGCTCTAGCGGACACCTCACCTACAATGAGCAGTTCTTC
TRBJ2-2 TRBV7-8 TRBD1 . CASRQGAQTGELFF TGTGCCAGCAGACAGGGGGCGCAGACCGGGGAGCTGTTTTTT
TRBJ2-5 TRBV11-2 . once CASSSRMRDQETQYF TGTGCCAGCAGCTCGCGGATGCGGGACCAAGAGACCCAGTACTTC
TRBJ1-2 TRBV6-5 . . CASSYSAGDNGYTF TGTGCCAGCAGTTACTCAGCGGGGGATAATGGCTACACCTTC
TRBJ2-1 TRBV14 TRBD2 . CASSRFPGTSSDEQFF TGTGCCAGCAGCCGATTTCCCGGGACTAGTTCTGATGAGCAGTTCTTC
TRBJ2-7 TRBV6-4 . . CASSEIGGYGYEQYF TGTGCCAGCAGTGAGATTGGGGGCTACGGCTACGAGCAGTACTTC
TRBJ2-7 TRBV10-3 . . CAIRRTESYEQYF TGTGCCATCAGGAGGACAGAGTCCTACGAGCAGTACTTC
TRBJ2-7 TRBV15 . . CATSREQGYEQYF TGTGCCACCAGCAGAGAACAGGGTTACGAGCAGTACTTC
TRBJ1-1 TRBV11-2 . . CASSLRGTGNTEAFF TGTGCCAGCAGCCTCCGGGGGACGGGAAACACTGAAGCTTTCTTT
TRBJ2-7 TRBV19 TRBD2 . CASSVRRASGSYEQYF TGTGCCAGTAGTGTCCGGCGGGCTAGCGGGTCCTACGAGCAGTACTTC
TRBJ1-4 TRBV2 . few CASRGNRDSDNEKLFF TGTGCCAGCAGGGGAAACCGGGACTCTGATAATGAAAAACTGTTTTTT
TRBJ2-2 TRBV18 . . CASSPIPTGSTGELFF TGTGCCAGCTCACCAATACCCACAGGATCCACCGGGGAGCTGTTTTTT
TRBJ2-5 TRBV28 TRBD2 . CASSSRLGGQETQYF TGTGCCAGCAGTTCCCGACTGGGAGGGCAAGAGACCCAGTACTTC
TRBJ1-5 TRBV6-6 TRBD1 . CASIDSGTGYQPQHF TGTGCCAGCATTGATTCCGGGACAGGGTATCAGCCCCAGCATTTT
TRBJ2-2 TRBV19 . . CASSPRLGPTGELFF TGTGCCAGTAGCCCGAGACTAGGACCCACCGGGGAGCTGTTTTTT
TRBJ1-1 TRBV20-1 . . CSARDQGEAFF TGCAGTGCTAGAGATCAGGGAGAAGCTTTCTTT
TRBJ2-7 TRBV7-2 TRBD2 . CASSTGLAGQIHEQYF TGTGCCAGCAGCACAGGACTAGCGGGACAGATTCACGAGCAGTACTTC
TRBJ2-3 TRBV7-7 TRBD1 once CASSYRGQGVFADTDTQYF TGTGCTAGCAGCTACCGGGGACAGGGGGTATTCGCGGACACAGATACGCAGTATTTT
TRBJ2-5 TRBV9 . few CASSVEAGLVETQYF TGTGCCAGCAGCGTAGAGGCAGGGTTAGTAGAGACCCAGTACTTC
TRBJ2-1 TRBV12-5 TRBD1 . CASGSGTGPYNEQFF TGTGCTAGTGGTTCCGGGACAGGCCCCTACAATGAGCAGTTCTTC
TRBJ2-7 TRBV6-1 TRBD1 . CASSQDRAYEQYF TGTGCCAGCAGTCAGGACAGGGCCTACGAGCAGTACTTC
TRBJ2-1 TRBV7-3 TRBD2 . CASSLRTSGNSYNEQFF TGTGCCAGCAGCTTACGGACTAGCGGTAACTCCTACAATGAGCAGTTCTTC
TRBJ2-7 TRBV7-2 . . CASSLAEVSYEQYF TGTGCCAGCAGCTTAGCGGAGGTCTCCTACGAGCAGTACTTC
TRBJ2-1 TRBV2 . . CASSDGLGDEQFF TGTGCCAGCAGTGATGGATTAGGGGATGAGCAGTTCTTC
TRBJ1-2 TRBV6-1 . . CASQAGRGYGYTF TGTGCCAGTCAAGCGGGGCGCGGCTATGGCTACACCTTC
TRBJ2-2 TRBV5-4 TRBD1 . CASSQDRHSSNTGELFF TGTGCCAGCAGCCAGGACAGGCATTCTTCGAACACCGGGGAGCTGTTTTTT
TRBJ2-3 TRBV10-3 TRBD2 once CAISDPDSGGTDTQYF TGTGCCATCAGTGACCCCGATAGCGGGGGCACAGATACGCAGTATTTT
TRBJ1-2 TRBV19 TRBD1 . CASRGQEDYGYTF TGTGCCAGCCGGGGACAGGAGGACTATGGCTACACCTTC